This TCR beta chain was identified in a study of neurological immune-mediated disorders (dated by TCRdb to the late 2010s). About the full investigation: Using UMI-based sequencing, the study compared peripheral blood TCR-beta repertoires from patients with HTLV-I-associated myelopathy (HAM/TSP), patients with multiple sclerosis, and healthy controls. Alongside PBMC samples, the set of some 98 TCR-beta libraries contained longitudinal samples, technical triplicates, and paired CD4+ and CD8+ T-cell subsets that had been sorted. The cohort included 60 to 70 subjects: approximately 15 with HAM/TSP, roughly 34 with multiple sclerosis, and about 20 healthy controls. General conclusions and limits of the study: TCR clonal expansion was highest in HAM/TSP patients and lowest in MS patients, with MS patients falling below even healthy controls. No identical CDR3 amino acid sequences were found to be shared among expanded clones across subjects, suggesting that TCR-beta repertoires were private in all groups.

This clonotype was counted many times. There is no known antigen for this receptor. No per-base quality is available; no much larger clone lies one base away. To synthesize cDNA, template-switch 5'RACE was performed with a primer carrying a 10-nucleotide random unique molecular identifier so that each TCR transcript was tagged. Over 160 million TCR-beta sequences, covering 15-18 subjects, were produced in each sequencing run. The RNeasy kit was used to extract total RNA. The KAPA Real-time Library Amplification kit was used to amplify TCR-beta VDJ regions with primers targeting the TCR constant region and the 5'RACE anchor. A first PCR added sample indexes and Illumina adaptors, after which a second PCR increased the library yield. After Ampure bead purification, the roughly 650 bp TCR product was size-selected on a 2% E-gel SizeSelection system. Before pooling, libraries had their quality checked on a Bioanalyzer, their concentration measured with Qubit, and their quantity determined with the Kapa Library Quantification kit. An Illumina HiSeq 2500 sequenced the libraries paired-end 2 x 150 bp. To increase sequence diversity, roughly 24-32% phiX was spiked into each library pool. The paper's data handling went like this. The quality-filtered reads were processed with the UMI-based MiGEC pipeline, whose error correction step removed more than 80% of the raw TCR sequences. VDJ genes were aligned to IMGT germline references, and each clonotype was defined by a unique CDR3 amino acid sequence together with V-J genes. Clonal expansion, Shannon diversity, and CDR3 relatedness (CalcPairwiseDistances, ClusterSamples) were evaluated with VDJtools, and phylogenetic trees were built with CLCbio workbench. Expanded clones were defined as having at least 8 unique UMIs, based on coefficient-of-variation modelling across technical triplicates. TCRdb applied fastp at Q25 and MiXCR to the public reads, then kept only in-frame beta chains. Entries are consolidated by CDR3 protein sequence, retaining the most common genes and DNA. The V and J calls, along with clone size, are taken from TCRdb and not from the paper's own processing. For this sample the table gives approximately 82,000 distinct CDR3 sequences, of which about 14% were detected only once. About 7% of the sample is held by the ten biggest clonotypes.

Healthy controls were blood bank volunteers in Maryland, USA. For the unsorted PBMC libraries, 2 million PBMCs were stored in RNAlater at -80 degrees C until RNA extraction and were used to generate the libraries. Peripheral blood underwent Ficoll-Hypaque density gradient centrifugation to isolate PBMCs, which were then cryopreserved in liquid nitrogen. Counted from cysteine to phenylalanine, this CDR3 has 14 amino acids. Only the CDR3 portion is preserved as DNA: 42 bases, with reading frame beginning at the first base. The germline V gene (reference sequence) gives CDR1 as SGHKS and CDR2 as YYEKEE. V is shortened by 4 bases, J by 1 base, and the region joining them spans 10 bases.

This chain is built from TRBV5-5 and TRBJ2-3, and the D gene may be TRBD2, 5 bases matching. The clonotype originates from a woman aged 50 to 60 in good health. Sequencing was performed on PBMCs. The nucleotide sequence reads as follows: TGTGCCAGCAGCCCCTCCGGGGGCACAGATACGCAGTATTTT. It translates as CASSPSGGTDTQYF.